A single TCR beta chain is shown here with its context. The entry originates in a study of T cells in Graves' hyperthyroidism and ophthalmopathy. The diagnostic basis comprised clinical symptoms, serum thyroxine and TRAb, thyroid ultrasound and orbital computed tomography. With 6 bases removed from V and 7 bases from J, the gap between germline ends came to 17 bases. Germline V gives CDR1 ENHRY, CDR2 SYGVKD. This CDR3 has 14 amino acids. From RNA transcripts, TCR beta CDR3 regions were amplified. When the TCR CDR3 underwent first-round RT-PCR, the HTBI primer set was used. TCRdb re-called the multiplex PCR reads with MiXCR, one entry per CDR3 protein. The table has hundreds of thousands of distinct CDR3 sequences, more than 13% seen once.

The chain links TRBV10-3 to TRBJ2-3, with D possibly called TRBD1 or TRBD2 (5 bases each). The sequence derives from a man between 45 and 60 years old with Graves' ophthalmopathy. The material sequenced was blood. The chain's CDR3 is CAIRETGGINTQYF. The CDR3 DNA sequence: TGTGCCATCAGGGAGACTGGGGGTATTAATACGCAGTATTTT.